Listed below are T cell receptor beta chains from one sample, sequenced in a study of T cell changes during pregnancy in multiple sclerosis. Profiling relied on immunoSEQ multiplex PCR, and the TCRdb table lists in-frame clones only, not all of them. The table has tens of thousands of clones, more than 75% seen once. Here the sequenced sample was peripheral blood, taken in the third trimester of pregnancy. These receptors were obtained from a female donor with multiple sclerosis, enrolled in a pregnancy study. Both conserved end residues are part of each CDR3. Fields, in order: clone size, V gene, D gene, J gene, CDR3 protein, CDR3 DNA. A D gene is named only where the DNA matches it firmly. Where a row states a size, it is once, few, many or the class of an expanded clone; other rows omit it.

>.|TRBV5-1|TRBD1|TRBJ2-2
CASSLGGQGNTGELFF
TGCGCCAGCAGCTTGGGGGGACAGGGGAACACCGGGGAGCTGTTTTTT
>.|TRBV29-1|TRBD2|TRBJ2-7
CSGTSGYEQYF
TGCAGCGGGACTAGCGGCTACGAGCAGTACTTC
>.|TRBV28|TRBD1|TRBJ1-3
CASSPPDRAGGNTIYF
TGTGCCAGCAGTCCCCCCGACAGGGCAGGTGGAAACACCATATATTTT
>.|TRBV6-1|.|TRBJ2-2
CASSDVFDTGELFF
TGTGCCAGCAGTGATGTTTTCGACACCGGGGAGCTGTTTTTT
>.|TRBV6-5|.|TRBJ2-3
CASSYRNRNTDTQYF
TGTGCCAGCAGTTATCGGAACAGAAACACAGATACGCAGTATTTT
>.|TRBV29-1|.|TRBJ1-2
CSVEGLEINPYYGYTF
TGCAGCGTCGAGGGTCTGGAAATAAACCCCTACTATGGCTACACCTTC
>.|TRBV28|TRBD1|TRBJ1-2
CASRSSGGVGYGYTF
TGTGCCAGCAGAAGCTCAGGGGGCGTGGGCTATGGCTACACCTTC
>.|TRBV7-2|.|TRBJ1-4
CASSLEGTRGEKLFF
TGTGCCAGCAGCTTAGAAGGGACTAGGGGTGAAAAACTGTTTTTT
>few|TRBV7-8|.|TRBJ2-7
CASSLVRESYEQYF
TGTGCCAGCAGCTTAGTCAGGGAATCCTACGAGCAGTACTTC
>.|TRBV18|TRBD2|TRBJ2-1
CASSPRPGGGSNEQFF
TGTGCCAGCTCACCGCGCCCCGGCGGGGGAAGTAATGAGCAGTTCTTC
>.|TRBV19|TRBD1|TRBJ2-6
CASSVTGALVSGANVLTF
TGTGCCAGTAGCGTGACAGGGGCTCTTGTCTCTGGGGCCAACGTCCTGACTTTC
>.|TRBV30|.|TRBJ2-1
CAWSPSSYNEQFF
TGTGCCTGGAGCCCGAGCTCCTACAATGAGCAGTTCTTC
>.|TRBV11-2|.|TRBJ2-1
CASSPGGLEQFF
TGTGCCAGCAGCCCCGGGGGACTTGAGCAGTTCTTC
>.|TRBV25-1|.|TRBJ1-3
CASSGDSGNTIYF
TGTGCCAGCAGTGGCGACAGTGGAAACACCATATATTTT
>few|TRBV9|TRBD1|TRBJ1-1
CASSVSWDRENSTEAFF
TGTGCCAGCAGCGTAAGTTGGGACAGGGAAAACAGCACTGAAGCTTTCTTT